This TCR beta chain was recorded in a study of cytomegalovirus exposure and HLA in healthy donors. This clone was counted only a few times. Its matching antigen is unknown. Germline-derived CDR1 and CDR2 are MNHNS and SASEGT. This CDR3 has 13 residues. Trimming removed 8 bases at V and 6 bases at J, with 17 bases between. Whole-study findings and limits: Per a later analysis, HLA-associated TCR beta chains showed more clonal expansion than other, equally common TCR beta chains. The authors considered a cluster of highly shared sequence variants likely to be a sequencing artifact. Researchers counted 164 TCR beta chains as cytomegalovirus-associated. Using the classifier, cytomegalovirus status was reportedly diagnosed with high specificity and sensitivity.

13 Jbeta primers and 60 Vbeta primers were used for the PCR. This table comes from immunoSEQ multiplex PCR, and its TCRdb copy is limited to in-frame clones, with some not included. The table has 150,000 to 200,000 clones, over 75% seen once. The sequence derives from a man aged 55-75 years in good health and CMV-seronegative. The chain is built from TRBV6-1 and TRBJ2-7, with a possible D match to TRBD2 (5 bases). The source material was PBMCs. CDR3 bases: TGTGCCAGCGGCTTAGAGGGTACCGGCGAGCAGTACTTC. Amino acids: CASGLEGTGEQYF.